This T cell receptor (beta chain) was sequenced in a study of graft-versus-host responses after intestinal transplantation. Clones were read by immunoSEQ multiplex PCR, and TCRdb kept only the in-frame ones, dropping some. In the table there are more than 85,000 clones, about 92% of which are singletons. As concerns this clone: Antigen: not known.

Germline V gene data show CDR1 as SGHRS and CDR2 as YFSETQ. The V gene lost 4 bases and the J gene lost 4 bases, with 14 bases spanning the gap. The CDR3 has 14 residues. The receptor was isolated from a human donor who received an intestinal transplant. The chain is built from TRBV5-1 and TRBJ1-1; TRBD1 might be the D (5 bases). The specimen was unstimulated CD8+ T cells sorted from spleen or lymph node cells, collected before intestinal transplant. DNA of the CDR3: TGCGCCAGCAGCCCTCTTGGGGGGGTCACTGAAGCTTTCTTT. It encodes CASSPLGGVTEAFF.